The present T cell receptor beta chain was sequenced within a study of blood T cells in healthy people across ages (dated by TCRdb to between 2015 and 2017). For the study in its entirety: In model experiments, roughly one uniquely barcoded TCR beta cDNA molecule per two T cells was captured by template switching. To track age-related changes in TCR beta repertoire diversity, the study relied on deep sequencing normalized with unique cDNA molecular identifiers. The donors were divided into four age groups: young (average approximately 16 years), middle-aged (around 41), aged (around 59) and long-lived (nearly 85). To avoid experimental bias, donors of different ages were randomly spread across the sequencing lanes. Using the same blood draw, the study looked at two additional independent replicas of 1 million unique cDNA reads for two donors, one aged 18 to 30 and the other aged 80 or older.

Results the study describes overall, beyond this receptor: Compared with the aged group, the long-lived group had more naive CD4+ T cells, fewer expanded clones and increased TCR diversity, suggesting age selection. Observed TCR beta diversity correlated strongly with the percentage of naive T cells measured by flow cytometry. Because profiling used bulk unsorted PBMCs, naive and antigen-experienced compartments could not be compared conclusively. The CMV infection status of donors was not known, potentially confounding age-related changes in expanded clonotypes. Estimates of total diversity from one million sequenced T cells were regarded as lower bounds and underestimates. As age increased, observed TCR beta diversity per million T cells dropped in a roughly linear way, and a significant reduction was already evident by age 40.

The library was generated by 5' RACE. Sequencing used an Illumina HiSeq 2500. A second about 7 to 11 cycle PCR used a sample-barcoded 5' primer and a J-beta primer mix. A unique molecular identifier was introduced onto each TCR beta cDNA molecule by a template-switch 5' adaptor carrying 12 random nucleotides. Each sample yielded at least 2.5 million CDR3-containing paired-end reads. First-strand cDNA was synthesized from all RNA with the Mint cDNA synthesis kit, primed by a TRBC-specific oligonucleotide. All cDNA was treated with uracil-DNA glycosylase and then went through a first 18-cycle PCR with the universal primers M1SS and BC2_uni_R. On the study's bioinformatics: Each sample was normalized by randomly selecting 1 million high-quality reads, each carrying a distinct molecular identifier. Instead of being binned into consensus sequences, reads that shared molecular identifiers were thrown out. MiTCR, set to a Q25 quality threshold and the strictest error-elimination algorithm, was used for CDR3 identification, clonotype clustering and error correction. A nonparametric unseen species model with Euler transformation was used to estimate a lower bound on total TCR beta diversity. TCRdb handled the public reads itself, with Q25 trimming in fastp and clone calling in MiXCR, and kept productive beta chains. Merged by CDR3 protein, the rows form single entries marked with the most common genes and DNA. These V and J calls are TCRdb output, not the study's own analysis. This sample lists 870,000 or so distinct CDR3 sequences; around 28% were detected once. The top ten constitute 17% of the sample.

Regarding this clonotype: Its recognized antigen is unknown. No base quality values were provided; no much bigger clone lies one nucleotide off.

Donors were 39 systemically healthy Caucasian individuals from Russia aged roughly 6 to 95 years. Each donor gave roughly 9.5 milliliters of peripheral blood, collected into EDTA-treated Vacutainer tubes. PBMCs were isolated by Ficoll-Paque density-gradient centrifugation, with at least 6 million obtained per sample. Total RNA was extracted from PBMCs with Trizol reagent, with at least 6 micrograms obtained per sample. For every donor, an aliquot of PBMCs went through flow cytometry to measure the percentages of naive CD45RAhigh/CD27high T cells. Relative to germline, V is 3 bases shorter and J is 4 bases shorter, with 7 bases between their ends. The CDR3, cysteine through phenylalanine, is 13 amino acids long. The retained sequence is limited to the CDR3, 39 bases, with the frame set at the first base.

Rearrangement joined TRBV12-3 or TRBV12-4 to TRBJ1-3, with the identity of the D gene unclear. The clonotype was recovered from an elderly woman in good health. Specimen: blood. The nucleotide sequence is given as TGTGCCAGCAGTTTTAGCCCGGGAAACACCATATATTTT. It codes for CASSFSPGNTIYF.